Sequencing of this T cell receptor (beta chain) was carried out in a study of blood T cell repertoires in COVID-19. About the study: The United States, Italy and Spain were the sources of the acute and convalescent COVID-19 samples. The analysed material was cDNA or gDNA that came from T cells, B-cell-depleted T cells, or PBMCs.

Cohort placement rested on clinical history that participants reported themselves. This CDR3 has 12 residues. CDR1 and CDR2 (germline): LNHDA, SQIVND (reference sequence). Trimming pared 5 bases from V and 9 bases from J, leaving 11 bases between. Per the original data handling: Nucleated cell number was recorded as an estimate derived from reference gene primer amplification. Here immunoSEQ multiplex PCR was the method, and the copy in TCRdb shows in-frame clones only, minus some. V, J and clone size are those of that table, while D and trimming were read from the DNA. The data show about 200,000 clones, approximately 81% seen once.

V usage is TRBV19 and J usage is TRBJ1-5; the D gene is possibly TRBD1 (6 bases). This sequence was found in a man between 40 and 49 years old who had recovered from COVID-19. Sequencing was performed on PBMCs or T cells enriched from blood (not recorded which). The CDR3 loop reads CASSPSDRPQHF. DNA for the CDR3: TGTGCCAGTAGTCCCTCGGACAGGCCCCAGCATTTT.